This TCR beta chain was documented in a study of cytomegalovirus exposure and HLA in healthy donors. Whole-study findings and limits: The study labeled more than 150 TCR beta chains cytomegalovirus-associated. In a later analysis, specific HLA alleles were associated with some 16,000 TCR beta sequences at a 0.05 false discovery rate.

Comment on this clone: Its antigen is still unknown.

PCR primers comprised 60 Vbeta and 13 Jbeta primers. The assay was immunoSEQ multiplex PCR, and TCRdb's table has in-frame clones only and misses some. This sample's table reports 50,000 to 75,000 clones. CDR1 and CDR2 from the germline V gene are MDHEN and SYDVKM. The CDR3 extends over 12 amino acids. V was clipped by 3 bases and J by 5 bases, with 7 bases between them. This sequence originates from a woman under 30 in good health and CMV-seronegative. The specimen sequenced was PBMCs. The chain has TRBV28 and TRBJ1-2; D uncertain. CDR3 sequence: CASSFKLYGYTF. The CDR3 nucleotides are TGTGCCAGCAGTTTCAAGCTTTATGGCTACACCTTC.